This passage covers 13 T cell receptor beta chains from one sample sequenced in a study of blood T cell repertoires in COVID-19. Profiling relied on immunoSEQ multiplex PCR, and the TCRdb table lists in-frame clones only, not all of them. The sample carries 110,000 or so clones, more than 80% recorded once. Input material: peripheral blood. The receptors shown here come from an older woman with COVID-19, enrolled during active disease.

The chain uses TRBV4-1 and TRBJ2-1, with TRBD2 matching over 10 bases. Trimming took 1 base from V and 7 from J; bases not matched to a gene: 13. This CDR3 is 18 amino acids long. Germline V gives CDR1 MGHRA, CDR2 YSYEKL. Here the CDR3 reads CASSQAGIWLAGENEQFF. The CDR3 DNA is TGCGCCAGCAGCCAAGCCGGGATTTGGCTAGCGGGGGAAAATGAGCAGTTCTTC.

This chain connects TRBV5-1 to TRBJ2-1; TRBD2 agrees at 7 bases. CDR3 size: 15 residues. V was pared by 0 bases and J by 3 bases, with 3 bases of the junction left unmatched. Germline V gene lookup returns CDR1 SGHRS and CDR2 YFSETQ. This chain's CDR3 is CASSLEPGGYNEQFF. CDR3 DNA: TGCGCCAGCAGCTTGGAACCGGGAGGCTACAATGAGCAGTTCTTC.

V is TRBV10-3 and J is TRBJ1-6; 7 nucleotides line up with TRBD1. Germline CDR1 is ENHRY and CDR2 is SYGVKD. This CDR3 region has 15 residues. V was pared by 0 bases and J by 7 bases, with 3 bases of the junction left unmatched. Here the CDR3 DNA reads TGTGCCATCAGTGAGTCGACAGGGAGAAATTCACCCCTCCACTTT. Amino acid sequence: CAISESTGRNSPLHF.

This chain uses TRBV19 with TRBJ1-5; 8 nucleotides agree with TRBD1. The length of the CDR3 is 14 residues. V dropped 6 bases and J dropped 3; count of bases not matched to a gene: 4. Germline V gene data show CDR1 as LNHDA and CDR2 as SQIVND (reference sequence). CDR3 sequence (DNA): TGTGCCAGTAGCTACAGGGGGTACAATCAGCCCCAGCATTTT. Amino acid sequence: CASSYRGYNQPQHF.

On this clone itself: The identical CDR3 is also encoded by other nucleotide sequences in the sample. This chain links TRBV5-1 with TRBJ1-3, with 10 nucleotides matching TRBD1. The germline gives CDR1 SGHRS, CDR2 YFSETQ. The CDR3 covers 14 residues. The junction had 2 bases not matched to a gene; V was cut back by 4 bases and J by 4 bases. DNA for the CDR3: TGCGCCAGCAGCCTGGGACAGGGGGGAAACACCATATATTTT. It is translated as CASSLGQGGNTIYF.

This chain links TRBV7-3 with TRBJ2-2; 15 bases fit TRBD2. Losses at the gene ends were 2 bases for V and 4 bases for J; bases not matched to a gene: 2. The CDR3 runs 17 residues. The germline V gene has CDR1 SGHTA and CDR2 FQGTGA. The CDR3: CASSLRGLAGGTGELFF. CDR3 DNA: TGTGCCAGCAGCTTACGGGGACTAGCGGGGGGCACCGGGGAGCTGTTTTTT.

The rearrangement links TRBV2 to TRBJ2-1, with TRBD2 matching over 7 bases. Germline CDR1 and CDR2: SNHLY and FYNNEI. The length of the CDR3 is 16 residues. J was trimmed by 4 bases and V by 6 bases; bases with no gene match: 12. In DNA form, the CDR3 reads TGTGCCAGCAGAAGTCCTAGCGGTATTCGTTACAATGAGCAGTTCTTC. Its protein is CASRSPSGIRYNEQFF.

The rearrangement uses TRBV4-2 and TRBJ1-5; tentative D call: TRBD1 (5 bases). The CDR3 length is 16 residues. Trimming took off 0 bases at V and 5 bases at J, with 14 bases between the two ends. Germline loops: CDR1 LGHNA, CDR2 YNFKEQ. This chain's CDR3 is CASSQDWGVGDQPQHF. The CDR3 region has the DNA TGTGCCAGCAGCCAAGATTGGGGGGTAGGGGATCAGCCCCAGCATTTT.

The chain combines TRBV27 with TRBJ2-6; 8 positions match TRBD1. The CDR3 is 17 amino acids. V was pared by 3 bases and J by 2 bases, with 6 bases of the junction left unmatched. Germline CDR1 is MNHEY and CDR2 is SMNVEV (reference sequence). DNA of the CDR3: TGTGCCAGCAGTTTGGGGACAGGCAGAGCTGGGGCCAACGTCCTGACTTTC. Amino acid sequence: CASSLGTGRAGANVLTF.

The rearrangement links TRBV20-1 to TRBJ2-7; 11 nucleotides agree with TRBD1. Germline loops: CDR1 DFQATT, CDR2 SNEGSKA (reference sequence). The CDR3 is 11 residues long. V lost 3 bases to trimming and J lost 13 bases; unmatched junction nucleotides: 5. The CDR3 nucleotides are TGCAGTGCTAGTTGGGACAGGGGGGAATACTTC. Its protein product is CSASWDRGEYF.

The chain couples TRBV9 to TRBJ2-3; D unresolved. The CDR3 totals 14 residues. Per the germline V gene, CDR1 is SGDLS and CDR2 is YYNGEE. The V and J ends lost 4 bases and 4 bases respectively, with 13 bases between them. The CDR3: CASSPSVAADTQYF. The CDR3 DNA follows: TGTGCCAGCAGCCCCTCCGTAGCAGCAGATACGCAGTATTTT.

The chain joins TRBV6-5 to TRBJ1-6; D not certain. This CDR3 has 16 amino acids. V was clipped by 2 bases and J by 0 bases, with 8 bases between them. Germline V gives CDR1 MNHEY, CDR2 SVGAGI. This CDR3 is CASSYGGFSYNSPLHF. DNA of the CDR3: TGTGCCAGCAGTTACGGCGGGTTCTCCTATAATTCACCCCTCCACTTT.

The genes are TRBV6-4 and TRBJ1-5; D possibly corresponds to TRBD1 (6 bases). The CDR3 runs to 17 residues. The V end lost 3 bases, the J end lost 3 bases, and 18 bases lay between the germline ends. Germline CDR1 reads MRHNA; CDR2 reads SNTAGT. CDR3 sequence (DNA): TGTGCCAGCAGTGATGCGAACCGGGACAAGTACAATCAGCCCCAGCATTTT. Protein: CASSDANRDKYNQPQHF.